This T cell receptor (beta chain) appears in the sequencing data of a study of CD8+ T cells in alopecia areata. Study-wide background: Treated patients were given 5 to 10 mg oral tofacitinib twice daily.

Per germline, CDR1 PRHDT and CDR2 FYEKMQ (reference sequence). The trim removed 4 bases at V and 16 bases at J, leaving 13 bases unmatched. CDR3 size: 13 residues. General observations from the study: Tofacitinib significantly lowered scalp clonality and expanded CD8+ clones among the top 100. Lesional scalp exceeded normal scalp in clonality, especially in alopecia totalis/universalis.

Comment on this clone: Its antigen is not identified. At the DNA level, this CDR3 is encoded by other sequences in the same sample as well.

It was cDNA, reverse transcribed from extracted RNA, that served as the sequencing template. Method: immunoSEQ multiplex PCR; TCRdb's copy keeps in-frame clones and lacks some. In the table there are around 100,000 clones, 60% of which are singletons. Described treatment: oral pan-JAK inhibitor, 5-10 mg twice daily. Alopecia areata patients provided lesional scalp punch biopsies and peripheral blood. The source of this sequence is a human donor with alopecia areata. The starting material was CD8+ T cells sorted from blood, obtained between weeks 55 and 65, from a patient treated with tofacitinib. The chain combines TRBV13 with TRBJ2-1; TRBD1 agrees at 7 bases. The CDR3 DNA reads as TGTGCCAGCAGCTCACGAACAGGGGAGTTGCAATTCTTC. Protein: CASSSRTGELQFF. Using reference TRBV13 and TRBJ2-1 for the parts outside the CDR3, the full variable domain is AAGVIQSPRHLIKEKRETATLKCYPIPRHDTVYWYQQGPGQDPQFLISFYEKMQSDKGSIPDRFSAQQFSDYHSELNMSSLELGDSALYFCASSSRTGELQFFGPGTRLTVL.